Detailed here is one TCR beta chain. Its antigen is not known. This record comes from a study of cytomegalovirus exposure and HLA in healthy donors. General observations from the study: The investigators catalogued some 160 TCR beta chains as cytomegalovirus-associated. Reports described diagnosis of cytomegalovirus status by the classifier as highly specific and sensitive.

It was with 60 Vbeta and 13 Jbeta primers that the PCR ran. Some clones are missing from TCRdb's copy, which holds only in-frame ones; the method was immunoSEQ multiplex PCR. This sample has about 89,000 clones, with about three quarters found just once. Healthy bone marrow donors made up the donor group. This clonotype was sampled from a man aged 25 to 40 in good health and CMV-seropositive. Sequencing was done on a sample of PBMCs.

In nucleotides, the CDR3 is TGTGCCAGCAGCCAAGGGGACAGCTACGAGCAGTACTTC. Its protein product is CASSQGDSYEQYF. V is TRBV4-2 and J is TRBJ2-7, with 7 bases that match TRBD1. V dropped 1 base and J dropped 3; count of bases not matched to a gene: 0. Germline CDR1 is LGHNA and CDR2 is YNFKEQ. The CDR3 has 13 residues.